Listed here are 17 T cell receptor beta chains from one sample, sequenced in a study of response to subunit inactivated influenza vaccine. MiXCR was run by TCRdb on the RT-PCR reads, yielding one entry per CDR3 protein. The sample records about 170,000 distinct CDR3 sequences, 9.5% to 15% being singletons. These same records also appear under a second study, on T cells expressing NK-cell markers. That publication notes: It was by 5'RACE template switching with UMIs that TCR beta cDNA was made.

This specimen consisted of CD8+ T cells sorted from PBMCs, obtained 12 days after vaccination. Receptors originate from a man over 45 who received an inactivated influenza vaccine.

This clonotype occurred a few times. The V and J genes are TRBV7-8 and TRBJ1-5, with TRBD1 as a possible D gene (6 bases). This CDR3 contains 18 residues. V dropped 2 bases and J dropped 0 bases, with 17 bases sitting between them. The germline V gene encodes CDR1 SGHVS and CDR2 FQNEAQ. In DNA form, the CDR3 reads TGTGCCAGCAGCTTATCTTCGGTGGGGGCTTATAGCAATCAGCCCCAGCATTTT. It translates to CASSLSSVGAYSNQPQHF.

This sequence joins TRBV29-1 and TRBJ2-1, with a weak D call TRBD2 (5 bases). Germline V CDR1 and CDR2: SQVTM, ANQGSEA. This CDR3 is 11 amino acids long. V was pared by 4 bases and J by 9 bases, with 10 bases between. In DNA, the CDR3 is TGCAGCGTTGTGGAGGAGGTTGAGCAGTTCTTC. This translates into CSVVEEVEQFF.

The chain has TRBV4-3 and TRBJ2-3, with 11 nucleotides matching TRBD2. Germline CDR1 and CDR2: LGHNA and YSLEER. V lost 0 bases and J lost 4; bases outside the gene matches: 3. The CDR3 has 16 amino acids. CDR3 in DNA: TGCGCCAGCAGCCAAGATAGCGGGAGGGCCTCAGATACGCAGTATTTT. As protein: CASSQDSGRASDTQYF.

The table lists this clonotype with a few counts. This chain joins TRBV24-1 and TRBJ2-1; D may be TRBD1 (5 bases). V lost 6 bases, J lost 3 bases, and 14 bases lay in between. This CDR3 comprises 15 residues. Per germline, CDR1 KGHDR and CDR2 SFDVKD. CDR3 DNA sequence: TGTGCCACCAGTAACCCCCAGGGCCACTACAATGAGCAGTTCTTC. Translated: CATSNPQGHYNEQFF.

The chain couples TRBV30 to TRBJ2-7; D not certain. Germline CDR1 and CDR2: GTSNPN and SVGIG (reference sequence). V was cut by 1 base and J by 2 bases, with 3 bases left in between. This CDR3 region has 11 residues. CDR3 nucleotide sequence: TGTGCCTGGAGTGCCCCCTACGAGCAGTACTTC. Protein: CAWSAPYEQYF.

This clonotype appeared a few times. This sequence joins TRBV4-1 and TRBJ2-5; D call uncertain. V lost 1 base and J lost 5, with 11 bases in between. This CDR3 comprises 14 residues. Germline V gene data show CDR1 as MGHRA and CDR2 as YSYEKL. The CDR3 sequence: CASSQVDGVETQYF. As DNA, the CDR3 is TGCGCCAGCAGCCAAGTCGACGGTGTGGAGACCCAGTACTTC.

This clonotype has only a few counts. This rearrangement joins TRBV4-1 to TRBJ2-5, with a possible D match to TRBD2 (6 bases). CDR1 is MGHRA and CDR2 is YSYEKL in the germline V gene. V shed 0 bases and J shed 1 base, with 6 bases lying between them. The CDR3 spans 14 residues. CDR3 amino acids: CASSQEGLQETQYF. CDR3 DNA sequence: TGCGCCAGCAGCCAAGAGGGACTCCAAGAGACCCAGTACTTC.

This clonotype was found many times. The chain carries TRBV11-2 and TRBJ2-1; no clear D. The CDR3 length is 14 residues. V was trimmed by 1 base and J by 8 bases, leaving 12 bases between them. CDR1 and CDR2 (germline): SGHAT, FQNNGV. The CDR3 bases are TGTGCCAGCAGCTTAGTGCGATACGCCGATGAGCAGTTCTTC. This codes for CASSLVRYADEQFF.

The CDR3 loop is CASSYAGGAEAFF. DNA for the CDR3: TGTGCCAGCAGTTACGCCGGGGGGGCTGAAGCTTTCTTT. The V call is TRBV6-5, the J call TRBJ1-1; D is possibly TRBD1 (5 bases). The V gene's germline CDR1 is MNHEY and CDR2 SVGAGI. Trimming removed 2 bases from V and 6 bases from J, with 10 bases in between. The CDR3 has 13 amino acids.

The chain employs TRBV5-6 and TRBJ2-7, with D perhaps matching TRBD1 (6 bases). Trimming removed 1 base at V and 3 bases at J, with 11 bases between. Germline loops: CDR1 SGHDT, CDR2 YYEEEE. The CDR3 sequence is 14 residues long. Here the CDR3 reads CASSLLGASYEQYF. The CDR3, as DNA: TGTGCCAGCAGCTTGTTGGGGGCTAGCTACGAGCAGTACTTC.

The V gene is TRBV4-2, the J gene TRBJ2-1; the match to TRBD2 covers 10 bases. The V segment lost 0 bases and the J segment 6 bases; nucleotides outside the gene matches: 8. Germline lookup yields CDR1 LGHNA and CDR2 YNFKEQ. The CDR3 contains 17 residues. This CDR3 reads CASSQDYQREGSNEQFF. CDR3 DNA: TGTGCCAGCAGCCAAGATTACCAGCGGGAGGGGAGCAATGAGCAGTTCTTC.

This chain uses TRBV11-2 with TRBJ2-2; D is uncertain. Germline CDR1 reads SGHAT; CDR2 reads FQNNGV. The CDR3 is 16 residues long. The ends were cut back, 3 bases at V and 4 bases at J, with 15 bases in the middle. The CDR3 sequence: CASSFWTATGTGELFF. In DNA, the CDR3 is TGTGCCAGCAGCTTCTGGACGGCGACGGGCACCGGGGAGCTGTTTTTT.

This clonotype was seen only a few times. CDR3 protein: CASSDPGGDEQYF. DNA for the CDR3: TGTGCCAGCAGCGACCCGGGAGGGGACGAGCAGTACTTC. V and J are TRBV28 and TRBJ2-7, with 8 nucleotides matching TRBD2. With V trimmed by 6 bases and J by 5 bases, 6 bases remained unmatched. Germline V lookup: CDR1 MDHEN, CDR2 SYDVKM. The CDR3 extends over 13 amino acids.

This clonotype was detected a few times. The CDR3 spells CSVMGTGFLSSTDTQYF. DNA of the CDR3: TGCAGCGTCATGGGGACAGGGTTCCTTTCTAGCACAGATACGCAGTATTTT. The chain carries TRBV29-1 and TRBJ2-3; TRBD1 agrees at 9 bases. With V trimmed by 6 bases and J by 0 bases, 13 bases remained unmatched. Germline-derived CDR1 and CDR2 are SQVTM and ANQGSEA. This CDR3 has 17 amino acids.

The chain recombines TRBV27 with TRBJ2-1; D is ambiguous. V shed 5 bases and J shed 9 bases, with 11 bases lying between them. Germline loops: CDR1 MNHEY, CDR2 SMNVEV (reference sequence). CDR3 length equals 12 residues. The CDR3 nucleotides read TGTGCCAGCAGTATGCTCGGGCGTGAGCAGTTCTTC. It yields the protein CASSMLGREQFF.

This clonotype has a count of ten or more. The rearrangement links TRBV4-2 to TRBJ2-7, with D uncertain. This CDR3 has 15 amino acids. Germline V gene lookup returns CDR1 LGHNA and CDR2 YNFKEQ. Trimming stripped 0 bases from V and 0 bases from J, with 9 bases between. In DNA form, the CDR3 reads TGTGCCAGCAGCCAAGAGTCGGCCAGCTCCTACGAGCAGTACTTC. Protein: CASSQESASSYEQYF.

This clonotype was recorded many times. The chain carries TRBV15 and TRBJ1-5, with 7 bases matching TRBD1. The CDR3 loop spans 16 amino acids. CDR1 and CDR2 (germline): LNHNV, YYDKDF (reference sequence). Germline trimming cut 4 bases from V and 8 bases from J; bases unmatched to any gene: 14. The CDR3 coding sequence is TGTGCCACCAGCACCGGATCCCACAGGGGTGGGGAGCCCCAGCATTTT. Protein sequence: CATSTGSHRGGEPQHF.